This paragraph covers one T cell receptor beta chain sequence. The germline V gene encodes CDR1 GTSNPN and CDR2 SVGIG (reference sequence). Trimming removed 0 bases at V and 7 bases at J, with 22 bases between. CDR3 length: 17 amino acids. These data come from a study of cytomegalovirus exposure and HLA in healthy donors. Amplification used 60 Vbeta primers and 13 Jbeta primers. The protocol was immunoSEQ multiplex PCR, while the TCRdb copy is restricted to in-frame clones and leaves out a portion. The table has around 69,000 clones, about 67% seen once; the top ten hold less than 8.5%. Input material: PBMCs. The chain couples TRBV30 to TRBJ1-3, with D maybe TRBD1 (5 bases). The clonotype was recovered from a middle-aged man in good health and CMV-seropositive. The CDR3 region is CAWSVPVEGTRTNTIYF. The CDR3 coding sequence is TGTGCCTGGAGTGTACCGGTGGAGGGGACTCGGACCAACACCATATATTTT.